This record concerns one T cell receptor (beta chain) sequence. As yet, its antigen is unknown. Graves' hyperthyroidism was deemed stable absent ophthalmopathy progression within 18 months. A patient was excluded if there was uncontrolled infection, other autoimmune disease, pregnancy or lactation. The germline CDR1 and CDR2 sequences are MRHNA and SNTAGT. Trimming left V 2 bases short and J 3 bases short, with 9 bases between. CDR3 length: 14 amino acids. This sample was taken from a study of T cells in Graves' hyperthyroidism and ophthalmopathy. There were TCR beta CDR3 regions amplified from RNA transcripts. HTBI primers were used for first-round RT-PCR of the TCR CDR3. TCRdb called the multiplex PCR reads again in MiXCR, with one record for every CDR3 protein. The sample has hundreds of thousands of distinct CDR3 sequences; about a sixth are singletons. General study results and limits: Onset of ophthalmopathy came a median about 6.5 months after the model predicted it. Blood also carried most thyroid clonotypes expanded above 0.001.

The rearrangement uses TRBV6-4 and TRBJ2-3; D may correspond to TRBD1 or TRBD2 (5 bases each). Specimen: blood. This TCR derives from a woman between 18 and 30 years old with Graves' hyperthyroidism. CDR3 bases: TGTGCCAGCAGTGACGGGGGAGAGACAGATACGCAGTATTTT. Its translation: CASSDGGETDTQYF.